The T cell receptor beta chain described here comes from a study of blood T cell repertoires in COVID-19. Study as a whole: Donors in the United States, Italy and Spain gave samples during acute or convalescent COVID-19. T cells, B-cell-depleted T cells, or PBMCs supplied cDNA or gDNA.

The assay was immunoSEQ multiplex PCR, and TCRdb's table has in-frame clones only and misses some. The sample contains over 60,000 clones, 76% of which appear only once. This CDR3 contains 15 residues. V shed 3 bases and J 5 bases; nucleotides not matched to a gene: 7. The germline V gene has CDR1 SGHTA and CDR2 FQGNSA. The chain links TRBV7-2 to TRBJ1-2, with 9 positions matching TRBD1. The receptor was isolated from a woman at least 80 years old with acute or convalescent COVID-19. Source material: peripheral blood. The CDR3 sequence: CASSFTGGNWYGYTF. CDR3 coding DNA: TGTGCCAGCAGCTTTACAGGGGGCAACTGGTATGGCTACACCTTC.